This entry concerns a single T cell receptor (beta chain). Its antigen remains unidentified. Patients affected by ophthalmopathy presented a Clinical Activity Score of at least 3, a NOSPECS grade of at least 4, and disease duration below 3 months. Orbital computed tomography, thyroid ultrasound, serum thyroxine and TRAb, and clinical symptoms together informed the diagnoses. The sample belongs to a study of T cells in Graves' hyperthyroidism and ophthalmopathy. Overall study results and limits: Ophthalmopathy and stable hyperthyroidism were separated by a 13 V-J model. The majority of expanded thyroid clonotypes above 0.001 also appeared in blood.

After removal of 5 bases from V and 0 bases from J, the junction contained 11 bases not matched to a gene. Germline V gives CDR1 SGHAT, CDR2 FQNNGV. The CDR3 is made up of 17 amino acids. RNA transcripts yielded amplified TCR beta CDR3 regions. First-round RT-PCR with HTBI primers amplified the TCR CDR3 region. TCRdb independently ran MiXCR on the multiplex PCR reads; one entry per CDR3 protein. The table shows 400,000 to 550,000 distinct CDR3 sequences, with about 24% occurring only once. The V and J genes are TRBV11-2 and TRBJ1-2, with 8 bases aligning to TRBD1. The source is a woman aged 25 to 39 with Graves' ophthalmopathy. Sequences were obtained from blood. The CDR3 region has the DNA TGTGCCAGCAGCCTGGGGGCAGGGGGCCCAGCTAACTATGGCTACACCTTC. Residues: CASSLGAGGPANYGYTF.